The sequence of this TCR beta chain was determined in a study of CD8 T cells in Susac syndrome. Healthy donors acted as controls, with matching for age and sex. This clonotype was picked up one time. Germline V gene lookup returns CDR1 SGDLS and CDR2 YYNGEE. The CDR3 covers 15 residues. J lost 7 bases, V lost 4 bases, and 11 bases had no gene match. Random hexamers were used to reverse transcribe the RNA input (about 0.45 to 1 ug). The TCR beta CDR3 was amplified by immunoSEQ multiplex PCR across 54 Vbeta, 13 Jbeta. TCRdb re-analysed the immunoSEQ multiplex PCR reads in MiXCR, keeping a single row per CDR3 protein. The sample has some 120,000 distinct CDR3 sequences; about 90% are singletons.

Input material: CD4+ T cells from PBMCs. This chain uses TRBV9 with TRBJ2-3; 8 positions match TRBD1. This TCR derives from a human donor in good health. The CDR3 is CASSTTDRGLNTQYF. In DNA form, the CDR3 reads TGTGCCAGCAGCACTACCGACAGGGGCCTAAATACGCAGTATTTT. Combining the CDR3 with reference TRBV9 and TRBJ2-3 gives the whole variable domain DSGVTQTPKHLITATGQRVTLRCSPRSGDLSVYWYQQSLDQGLQFLIQYYNGEERAKGNILERFSAQQFPDLHSELNLSSLELGDSALYFCASSTTDRGLNTQYFGPGTRLTVL.